This T cell receptor beta chain appears in the sequencing data of a study of T cell responses to AZD1222 COVID-19 vaccine. Notes on the study in general: Without day 14 samples, only post-peak T cell repertoires were studied.

Of note for this clone: Its target is not known.

The trim removed 5 bases at V and 4 bases at J, leaving 11 bases unmatched. Germline V lookup: CDR1 SEHNR, CDR2 FQNEAQ (reference sequence). The CDR3 spans 16 residues. Method: immunoSEQ multiplex PCR; TCRdb's copy keeps in-frame clones and lacks some. In the table there are around 95,000 clones, around 90% of which are singletons. The material was peripheral blood, obtained on day 0 of AZD1222 vaccination. The J gene is TRBJ2-1, the V gene TRBV7-9, with TRBD2 matching 7 bases. This clonotype was sampled from an adult in good health. In DNA, the CDR3 is TGTGCCAGCAGCCCCGAGCTAGCGGTACTATACAATGAGCAGTTCTTC. Translation: CASSPELAVLYNEQFF.